The 12 T cell receptor beta chains presented below share a single source sample, sequenced in a study of neoadjuvant anti-PD-1 for oral cavity cancer. Some clones are missing from TCRdb's copy, which holds only in-frame ones; the method was immunoSEQ multiplex PCR. The sample records over 20,000 clones, over 20% being singletons. Time point denoted: after neoadjuvant nivolumab, at surgical resection. The sequencing used tumor tissue, collected after nivolumab (anti-PD-1) treatment. These receptors all come from a person between 40 and 85 years old with oral cavity squamous cell carcinoma.

This clone was picked up one time. This chain links TRBV28 with TRBJ2-7; 10 bases agree with TRBD2. V dropped 4 bases and J dropped 7; count of bases not matched to a gene: 7. The CDR3 extends over 14 amino acids. Germline CDR1 MDHEN, CDR2 SYDVKM. The CDR3 sequence: CASSSPGLAREQYF. CDR3 coding DNA: TGTGCCAGCAGTTCACCGGGACTAGCGCGTGAGCAGTACTTC.

V usage is TRBV4-2 and J usage is TRBJ2-7, with 12 bases that match TRBD2. CDR1 and CDR2 from the germline V gene are LGHNA and YNFKEQ. The CDR3 spans 17 residues. V gave up 0 bases and J gave up 2 bases; unmatched junction bases: 5. Written as DNA, the CDR3 is TGTGCCAGCAGCCAAGAGGTGCCTAGCGGGAGGGCCTACGAGCAGTACTTC. This gives the protein CASSQEVPSGRAYEQYF.

This rearrangement joins TRBV7-2 to TRBJ1-6; D is unclear. The CDR3 covers 12 residues. CDR1 and CDR2 from the germline V gene are SGHTA and FQGNSA. Trimming removed 4 bases at V and 9 bases at J, with 7 bases between. The CDR3 spells CASSSVSSPLHF. The CDR3 DNA follows: TGTGCCAGCAGCTCAGTGAGTTCACCCCTCCACTTT.

The V and J genes are TRBV5-1 and TRBJ1-5; TRBD1 matches at 9 bases. V was clipped by 4 bases and J by 6 bases; unmatched bases: 5. Germline assignment: CDR1 SGHRS and CDR2 YFSETQ. The CDR3 totals 14 residues. The CDR3 protein is CASSPGQGFQPQHF. The CDR3 region has the DNA TGCGCCAGCAGCCCGGGACAGGGTTTTCAGCCCCAGCATTTT.

This clone was seen more than once but under ten times. V and J are TRBV7-6 and TRBJ1-1; D gene uncertain. The CDR3 loop spans 11 amino acids. Trimming left V 3 bases short and J 8 bases short, with 7 bases between. Looked up from germline, CDR1 is SGHVS and CDR2 is FNYEAQ. The CDR3 reads CASSFGSEAFF. CDR3 sequence (DNA): TGTGCCAGCAGCTTTGGATCCGAAGCTTTCTTT.

J is TRBJ1-2 and V is TRBV19, with 9 nucleotides matching TRBD1. The CDR3 is made up of 17 amino acids. V trimming: 3 bases; J trimming: 1 base; junction bases outside the gene matches: 9. From germline, CDR1 is LNHDA and CDR2 SQIVND (reference sequence). The CDR3 reads CASSISRQGGDNYGYTF. The CDR3 nucleotides read TGTGCCAGTAGTATCTCCCGACAGGGGGGCGATAACTATGGCTACACCTTC.

This clone was seen at least ten times. The V gene is TRBV18, the J gene TRBJ1-2; D uncertain. This CDR3 region has 13 residues. Per germline, CDR1 KGHSH and CDR2 LQKENI. Deletions cut 5 bases from V and 4 bases from J, with 11 bases between. The CDR3 DNA reads TGTGCCAGCTCAGATGTCCTCGGCTATGGCTACACCTTC. Translated, it gives CASSDVLGYGYTF.

The chain employs TRBV5-4 and TRBJ2-7; 11 nucleotides match TRBD2. Germline-derived CDR1 and CDR2 are SGHNT and YYREEE (reference sequence). CDR3 size: 15 residues. The V segment lost 4 bases and the J segment 0 bases; nucleotides outside the gene matches: 3. As DNA, the CDR3 is TGTGCCAGCAGCCATAGCGGGAGGGACTCCTACGAGCAGTACTTC. It specifies CASSHSGRDSYEQYF.

The rearrangement uses TRBV18 and TRBJ2-5; the D gene is possibly TRBD1 (5 bases). This CDR3 has 16 amino acids. Germline CDR1 and CDR2: KGHSH and LQKENI. V dropped 6 bases and J dropped 2 bases, with 19 bases sitting between them. The CDR3 spells CASSSGPATLQETQYF. The DNA of the CDR3 is TGTGCCAGCTCCTCAGGGCCCGCAACATTACAAGAGACCCAGTACTTC.

The CDR3 reads CASSIDRTPNNEQFF. The CDR3 DNA is TGTGCCAGCAGCATCGACCGCACCCCAAACAATGAGCAGTTCTTC. The genes are TRBV7-2 and TRBJ2-1; no reliable D call. The CDR3 contains 15 residues. V lost 5 bases to trimming and J lost 5 bases, with 16 bases between them. The V gene's germline CDR1 is SGHTA and CDR2 FQGNSA.

This clone turned up a few times. The chain has TRBV7-3 and TRBJ2-3; maybe TRBD1 (5 bases). The ends were cut back, 1 base at V and 1 base at J, with 6 bases in the middle. CDR3 length equals 14 residues. Germline V gene sequence: CDR1 SGHTA, CDR2 FQGTGA. The CDR3 region is CASSLIGGTDTQYF. The CDR3 DNA reads as TGTGCCAGCAGCTTAATAGGGGGCACAGATACGCAGTATTTT.

The sample holds a few counts of this clone. The chain joins TRBV27 to TRBJ2-7; the match to TRBD2 covers 13 bases. CDR3 size: 16 residues. Germline CDR1 MNHEY, CDR2 SMNVEV (reference sequence). Trimming removed 4 bases from V and 7 bases from J; junction bases left unmatched: 10. The CDR3 is CASSSWTSGSSTEQYF. The CDR3 nucleotides read TGTGCCAGCAGTTCCTGGACTAGCGGGAGTTCAACGGAGCAGTACTTC.